The 13 T cell receptor beta chains listed next were all sequenced from one sample in a study of T-cell memory formation after mild COVID-19. In TCRdb, the 5' RACE reads were re-called with MiXCR into one record per CDR3 protein. The repertoire includes roughly 250,000 distinct CDR3 sequences, roughly 17% of them detected once, and around 3.7% sits in the top ten. The sequenced sample consisted of PBMCs or a T cell subset sorted from them (not recorded which). The receptors come from a man in his late teens or twenties who had mild COVID-19 (a few samples of this study predate the infection). Cell type and time point are not known.

The V call is TRBV5-4, the J call TRBJ2-1, with 9 bases lining up with TRBD1. J gave up 4 bases and V 4 bases, and 6 bases lay outside the gene matches. Germline values: CDR1 SGHNT, CDR2 YYREEE (reference sequence). There are 15 residues in the CDR3. The CDR3 spells CASSKGQGLYNEQFF. DNA of the CDR3: TGTGCCAGCAGCAAGGGACAGGGTTTGTACAATGAGCAGTTCTTC. The full variable domain, rest sourced from reference TRBV5-4 and TRBJ2-1, is ETGVTQSPTHLIKTRGQQVTLRCSSQSGHNTVSWYQQALGQGPQFIFQYYREEENGRGNFPPRFSGLQFPNYSSELNVNALELDDSALYLCASSKGQGLYNEQFFGPGTRLTVL.

This clonotype occurred many times. The genes are TRBV5-1 and TRBJ1-3; TRBD1 agrees at 9 bases. V dropped 4 bases and J dropped 2; count of bases not matched to a gene: 4. The CDR3 covers 15 residues. Germline V gives CDR1 SGHRS, CDR2 YFSETQ. CDR3 bases: TGCGCCAGCAGCCAGGGACAGGGAGCTGGAAACACCATATATTTT. Protein product: CASSQGQGAGNTIYF.

This clonotype turned up a few times. CDR3 nucleotides: TGCGCCAGCAGCTTGTTAGGTGAAGGACAGCCCCAGCATTTT. Protein sequence: CASSLLGEGQPQHF. The rearrangement links TRBV5-1 to TRBJ1-5, with D unresolved. The CDR3 length is 14 residues. V was trimmed by 1 base and J by 7 bases, leaving 12 bases between them. The V gene's germline CDR1 is SGHRS and CDR2 YFSETQ.

This clonotype came up a few times. The chain recombines TRBV9 with TRBJ1-1, with TRBD1 matching over 7 bases. V lost 3 bases, J lost 5 bases, and 7 bases stayed unmatched. Germline loops: CDR1 SGDLS, CDR2 YYNGEE. This CDR3 contains 14 residues. This CDR3 is CASSADRVGTEAFF. Here the CDR3 DNA reads TGTGCCAGCAGCGCAGACAGGGTAGGAACTGAAGCTTTCTTT.

The rearrangement joins TRBV6-2 or TRBV6-3 to TRBJ2-1; D might be TRBD2 (5 bases). The CDR3 covers 14 residues. Trimming cost V 6 bases and J 9 bases, with 18 bases left between them. Germline V gene lookup returns CDR1 MNHEY and CDR2 SVGEGT. CDR3 coding DNA: TGTGCCAGCAGGGATTTGACCCCTCGGGGTGAGCAGTTCTTC. This codes for CASRDLTPRGEQFF.

Comment on this clonotype: At one of its ends the junction is not consistent with the germline gene, which may arise from a read error. The chain has TRBV12-3 or TRBV12-4 and TRBJ2-4, with TRBD2 matching 8 bases. CDR3 length equals 15 residues. For the CDR3, the DNA is TGTGCCGGCAGTCCTAGCGGGTTAGCCAAAAACATTCAGTACTTC. Its translation is CAGSPSGLAKNIQYF.

The chain employs TRBV4-3 and TRBJ2-5; possible D gene TRBD1, 5 bases. V was clipped by 0 bases and J by 5 bases, with 19 bases between them. Germline loops: CDR1 LGHNA, CDR2 YSLEER. CDR3 length: 17 amino acids. In nucleotides, the CDR3 is TGCGCCAGCAGCCAAGATCTGAAGAGTCAGGGTGGGGAGACCCAGTACTTC. It encodes CASSQDLKSQGGETQYF.

The rearrangement uses TRBV24-1 and TRBJ2-1, with 9 positions matching TRBD2. Germline lookup yields CDR1 KGHDR and CDR2 SFDVKD. CDR3 length: 17 residues. The V and J ends lost 4 bases and 0 bases, in that order; junction bases with no gene match: 6. CDR3 sequence reads: CATSDSGGPSSYNEQFF. The CDR3 DNA reads as TGTGCCACCAGTGACAGCGGGGGGCCGAGCTCCTACAATGAGCAGTTCTTC.

This clonotype showed up many times. This chain connects TRBV20-1 to TRBJ2-3, with TRBD1 matching 7 bases. This CDR3 is 14 amino acids long. Germline CDR1 DFQATT, CDR2 SNEGSKA (reference sequence). With V trimmed by 7 bases and J by 1 base, 8 bases remained unmatched. This CDR3 reads CSGAKGARTDTQYF. CDR3 nucleotides: TGCAGTGGGGCCAAGGGGGCGCGCACAGATACGCAGTATTTT.

A few counts support this clonotype. The chain has TRBV6-5 and TRBJ1-4; D not resolved. CDR3 size: 15 residues. Germline CDR1 is MNHEY and CDR2 is SVGAGI. The V and J ends lost 0 bases and 0 bases respectively, with 5 bases between them. The CDR3 reads CASSYSLATNEKLFF. In nucleotides, the CDR3 is TGTGCCAGCAGTTACTCGTTAGCAACTAATGAAAAACTGTTTTTT.

There are a few counts of this clonotype. This chain joins TRBV4-3 and TRBJ1-6, with a possible D match to TRBD1 (6 bases). CDR1 LGHNA and CDR2 YSLEER come from the germline V gene. With 0 bases removed from V and 9 bases from J, the gap between germline ends came to 12 bases. The CDR3 extends over 15 amino acids. CDR3 in DNA: TGCGCCAGCAGCCAAGAGGGCAGGGGAAGTTCACCCCTCCACTTT. Residues: CASSQEGRGSSPLHF.

The chain uses TRBV7-2 and TRBJ2-5; 9 nucleotides match TRBD1. The CDR3 sequence is 14 residues long. Germline V gene lookup returns CDR1 SGHTA and CDR2 FQGNSA. The trim removed 5 bases at V and 5 bases at J, leaving 6 bases unmatched. In DNA, the CDR3 is TGTGCCAGCAGCCCTGGGGACAGGGCGGAGACCCAGTACTTC. This codes for CASSPGDRAETQYF.

This clonotype was counted at least ten times. V usage is TRBV27 and J usage is TRBJ2-3; no clear D gene. Germline CDR1 MNHEY, CDR2 SMNVEV (reference sequence). The CDR3 is made up of 14 amino acids. V was clipped by 4 bases and J by 2 bases, with 10 bases between them. In nucleotides, the CDR3 is TGTGCCAGCAGTTCAAACGCGGTCACAGATACGCAGTATTTT. Protein sequence: CASSSNAVTDTQYF.